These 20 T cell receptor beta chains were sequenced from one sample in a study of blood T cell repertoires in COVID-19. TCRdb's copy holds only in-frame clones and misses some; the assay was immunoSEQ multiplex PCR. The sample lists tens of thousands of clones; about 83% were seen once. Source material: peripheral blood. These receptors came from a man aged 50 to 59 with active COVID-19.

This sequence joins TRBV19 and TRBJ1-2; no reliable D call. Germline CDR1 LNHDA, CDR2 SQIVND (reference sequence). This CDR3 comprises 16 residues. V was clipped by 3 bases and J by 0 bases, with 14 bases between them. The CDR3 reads CASSIGPGSTNYGYTF. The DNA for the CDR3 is TGTGCCAGTAGTATTGGTCCCGGGTCCACTAACTATGGCTACACCTTC.

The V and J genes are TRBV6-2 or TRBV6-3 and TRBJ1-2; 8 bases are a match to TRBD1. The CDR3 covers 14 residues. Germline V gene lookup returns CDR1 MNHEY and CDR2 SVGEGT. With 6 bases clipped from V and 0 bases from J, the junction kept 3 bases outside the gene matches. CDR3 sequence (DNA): TGTGCCAGCAGCCGGGGACAGGCTAACTATGGCTACACCTTC. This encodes CASSRGQANYGYTF.

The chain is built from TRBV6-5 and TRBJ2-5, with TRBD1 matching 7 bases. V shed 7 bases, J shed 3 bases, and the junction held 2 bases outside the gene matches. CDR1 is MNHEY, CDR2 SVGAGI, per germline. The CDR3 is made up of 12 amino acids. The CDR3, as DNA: TGTGCCAGCAAAGGGACAGAAGAGACCCAGTACTTC. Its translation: CASKGTEETQYF.

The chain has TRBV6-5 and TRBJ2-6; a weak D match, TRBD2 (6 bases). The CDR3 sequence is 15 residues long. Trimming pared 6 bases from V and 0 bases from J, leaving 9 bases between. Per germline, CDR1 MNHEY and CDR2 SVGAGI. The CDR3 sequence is CASRPGGSGANVLTF. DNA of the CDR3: TGTGCCAGCAGGCCCGGGGGCTCTGGGGCCAACGTCCTGACTTTC.

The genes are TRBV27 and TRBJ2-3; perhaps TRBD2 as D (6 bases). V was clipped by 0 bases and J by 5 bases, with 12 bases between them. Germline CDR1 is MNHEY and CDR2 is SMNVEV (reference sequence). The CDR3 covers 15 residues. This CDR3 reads CASSLSFRGKDTQYF. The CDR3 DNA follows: TGTGCCAGCAGTTTATCGTTTCGGGGGAAAGATACGCAGTATTTT.

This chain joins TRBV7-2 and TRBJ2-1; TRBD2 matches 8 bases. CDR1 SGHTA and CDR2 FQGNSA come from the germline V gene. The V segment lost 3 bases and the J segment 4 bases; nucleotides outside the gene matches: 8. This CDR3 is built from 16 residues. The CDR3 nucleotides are TGTGCCAGCAGCTTCAGTGGAGCGGGAGAATACAATGAGCAGTTCTTC. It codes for CASSFSGAGEYNEQFF.

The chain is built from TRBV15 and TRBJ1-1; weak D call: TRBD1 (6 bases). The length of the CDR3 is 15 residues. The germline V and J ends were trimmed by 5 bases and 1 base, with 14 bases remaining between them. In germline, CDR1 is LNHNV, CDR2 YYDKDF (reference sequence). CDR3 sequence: CATSRTPQGNTEAFF. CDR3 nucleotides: TGTGCCACCAGCCGCACCCCACAGGGGAACACTGAAGCTTTCTTT.

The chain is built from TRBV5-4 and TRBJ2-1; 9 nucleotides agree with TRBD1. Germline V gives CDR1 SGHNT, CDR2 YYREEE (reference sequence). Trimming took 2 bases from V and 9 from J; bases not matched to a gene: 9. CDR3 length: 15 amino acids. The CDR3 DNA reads TGTGCCAGCAGCTTTTGGGGGACAGGGCGAGTTGAGCAGTTCTTC. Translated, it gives CASSFWGTGRVEQFF. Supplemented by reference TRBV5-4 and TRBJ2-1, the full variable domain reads ETGVTQSPTHLIKTRGQQVTLRCSSQSGHNTVSWYQQALGQGPQFIFQYYREEENGRGNFPPRFSGLQFPNYSSELNVNALELDDSALYLCASSFWGTGRVEQFFGPGTRLTVL.

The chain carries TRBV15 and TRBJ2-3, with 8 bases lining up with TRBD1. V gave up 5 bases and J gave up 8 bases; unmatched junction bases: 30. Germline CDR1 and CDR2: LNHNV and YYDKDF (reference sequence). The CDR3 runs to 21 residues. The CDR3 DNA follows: TGTGCCACCAGCGGCCAACTGCAGGGGGCGCGTAGAGGGACAGCACGCGGTACGCAGTATTTT. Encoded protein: CATSGQLQGARRGTARGTQYF.

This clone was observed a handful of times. DNA of the CDR3: TGTGCCAGCAGCTTGCCAGGGGGGTACACTGAAGCTTTCTTT. Translation: CASSLPGGYTEAFF. This rearrangement joins TRBV5-6 to TRBJ1-1, with 7 bases lining up with TRBD1. Germline V gene data show CDR1 as SGHDT and CDR2 as YYEEEE. J gave up 3 bases and V 1 base, and 3 bases lay outside the gene matches. There are 14 residues in the CDR3.

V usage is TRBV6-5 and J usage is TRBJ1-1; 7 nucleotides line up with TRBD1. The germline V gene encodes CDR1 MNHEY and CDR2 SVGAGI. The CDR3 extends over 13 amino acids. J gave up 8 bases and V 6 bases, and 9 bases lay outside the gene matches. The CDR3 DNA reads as TGTGCCAGCAGCTCCCTTTGGGACAGAGAAGCTTTCTTT. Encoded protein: CASSSLWDREAFF.

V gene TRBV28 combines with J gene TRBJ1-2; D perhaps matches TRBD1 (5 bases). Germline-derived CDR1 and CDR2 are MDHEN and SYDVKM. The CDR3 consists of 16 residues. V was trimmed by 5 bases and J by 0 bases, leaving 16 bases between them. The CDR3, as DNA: TGTGCCAGCAGTGAATCGACAGTTCATTCTAACTATGGCTACACCTTC. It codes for CASSESTVHSNYGYTF.

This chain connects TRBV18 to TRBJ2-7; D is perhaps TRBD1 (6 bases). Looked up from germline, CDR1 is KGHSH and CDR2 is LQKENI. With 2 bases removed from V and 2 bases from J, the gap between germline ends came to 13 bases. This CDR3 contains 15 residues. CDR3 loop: CASSPDRRRTYEQYF. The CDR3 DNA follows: TGTGCCAGCTCACCAGACAGGCGGAGGACCTACGAGCAGTACTTC.

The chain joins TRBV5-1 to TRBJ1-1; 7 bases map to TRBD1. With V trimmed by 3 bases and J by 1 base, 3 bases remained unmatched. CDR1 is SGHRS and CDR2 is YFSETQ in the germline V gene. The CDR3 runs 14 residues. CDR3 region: CASSSGTANTEAFF. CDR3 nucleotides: TGCGCCAGCAGCTCCGGGACAGCGAACACTGAAGCTTTCTTT.

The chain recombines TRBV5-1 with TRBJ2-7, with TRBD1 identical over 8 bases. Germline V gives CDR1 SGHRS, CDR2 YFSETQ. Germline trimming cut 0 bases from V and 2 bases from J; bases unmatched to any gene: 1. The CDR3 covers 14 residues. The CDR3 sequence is CASSLEQGAYEQYF. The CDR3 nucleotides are TGCGCCAGCAGCTTGGAACAGGGGGCCTACGAGCAGTACTTC.

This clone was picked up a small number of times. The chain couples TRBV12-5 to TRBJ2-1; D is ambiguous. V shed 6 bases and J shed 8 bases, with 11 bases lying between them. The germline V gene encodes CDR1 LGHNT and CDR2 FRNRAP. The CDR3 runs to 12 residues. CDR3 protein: CASGTLTDEQFF. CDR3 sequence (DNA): TGTGCTAGTGGGACCTTGACTGATGAGCAGTTCTTC.

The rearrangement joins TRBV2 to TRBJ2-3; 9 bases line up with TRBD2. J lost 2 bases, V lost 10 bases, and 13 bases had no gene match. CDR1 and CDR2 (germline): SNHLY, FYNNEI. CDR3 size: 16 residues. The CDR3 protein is CATLPPLAGLTDTQYF. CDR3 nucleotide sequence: TGTGCCACCCTCCCACCACTAGCGGGTCTCACAGATACGCAGTATTTT. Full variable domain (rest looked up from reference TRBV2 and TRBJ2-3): EPEVTQTPSHQVTQMGQEVILRCVPISNHLYFYWYRQILGQKVEFLVSFYNNEISEKSEIFDDQFSVERPDGSNFTLKIRSTKLEDSAMYFCATLPPLAGLTDTQYFGPGTRLTVL.

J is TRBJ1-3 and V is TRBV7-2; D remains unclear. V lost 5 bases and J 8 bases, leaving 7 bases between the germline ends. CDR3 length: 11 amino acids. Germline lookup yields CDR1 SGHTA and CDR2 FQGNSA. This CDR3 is CASSDFDTIYF. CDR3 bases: TGTGCCAGCAGCGACTTTGACACCATATATTTT.

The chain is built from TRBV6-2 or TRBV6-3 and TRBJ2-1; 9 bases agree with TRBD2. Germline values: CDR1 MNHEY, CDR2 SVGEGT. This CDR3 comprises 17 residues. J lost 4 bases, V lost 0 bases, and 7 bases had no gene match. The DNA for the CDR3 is TGTGCCAGCAGTTACTCGCCCAGCGGGGGGATATACAATGAGCAGTTCTTC. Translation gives CASSYSPSGGIYNEQFF.

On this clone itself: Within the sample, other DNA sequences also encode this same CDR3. The CDR3 coding sequence is TGTGCCAGCAGCTTAGGCGGGGGCTCTTACAATGAGCAGTTCTTC. Translating gives CASSLGGGSYNEQFF. The chain couples TRBV7-3 to TRBJ2-1; D might be TRBD2 (7 bases). Per the germline V gene, CDR1 is SGHTA and CDR2 is FQGTGA. CDR3 length equals 15 residues. The V gene lost 2 bases and the J gene lost 4 bases, with 12 bases spanning the gap. The full variable domain, rest sourced from reference TRBV7-3 and TRBJ2-1, is GAGVSQTPSNKVTEKGKYVELRCDPISGHTALYWYRQSLGQGPEFLIYFQGTGAADDSGLPNDRFFAVRPEGSVSTLKIQRTERGDSAVYLCASSLGGGSYNEQFFGPGTRLTVL.